Listed below are T cell receptor beta chains from one sample, sequenced in a study of cytomegalovirus exposure and HLA in healthy donors. Some clones are missing from TCRdb's copy, which holds only in-frame ones; the method was immunoSEQ multiplex PCR. Of about 130,000 clones listed, around three quarters are singletons. Sequences were obtained from PBMCs. The receptors here all came from a woman aged 45-65 years in good health and CMV-seronegative. Both conserved end residues are part of each CDR3. D genes are given only for firm matches. Clone size is shown for a subset of rows, as once, few, many or a class of expanded clone.

.	TRBV10-2	TRBJ2-2	.	CASSSPTSWGELFF	TGCGCCAGCAGTTCCCCGACTAGTTGGGGGGAGCTGTTTTTT
once	TRBV19	TRBJ2-3	.	CASSIRGGDRRTDTQYF	TGTGCCAGTAGTATCAGAGGGGGAGACAGGCGAACAGATACGCAGTATTTT
.	TRBV5-4	TRBJ1-2	.	CASSGEGGAYGYTF	TGTGCCAGCTCTGGGGAAGGAGGGGCCTATGGCTACACCTTC
.	TRBV9	TRBJ2-2	TRBD1	CASSITGAGELFF	TGTGCCAGCAGCATAACAGGGGCCGGGGAGCTGTTTTTT
.	TRBV7-3	TRBJ2-2	TRBD2	CASSLRQPGLAGGNTGELFF	TGTGCCAGCAGCTTAAGGCAACCGGGACTAGCGGGAGGGAACACCGGGGAGCTGTTTTTT
.	TRBV9	TRBJ2-2	.	CASSLPANTGELFF	TGTGCCAGCTCCCTTCCCGCGAACACCGGGGAGCTGTTTTTT
.	TRBV7-9	TRBJ2-3	TRBD1	CASRGQGNDTDTQYF	TGTGCCAGCAGAGGACAGGGGAATGACACAGATACGCAGTATTTT
.	TRBV28	TRBJ1-2	.	CASSLWGGLEGGYPF	TGTGCCAGCAGTTTATGGGGCGGGCTAGAGGGAGGCTACCCCTTC
once	TRBV28	TRBJ2-7	.	CATQIPSDLRAVQYF	TGTGCCACCCAGATCCCGAGCGACCTACGAGCAGTACAGTACTTC
.	TRBV4-3	TRBJ1-3	.	CASSQDAGRSFGNTIYF	TGCGCCAGCAGCCAAGATGCGGGCAGGAGTTTTGGAAACACCATATATTTT
.	TRBV11-2	TRBJ2-5	TRBD2	CASSLGVGTSGFQETQYF	TGTGCCAGCAGCTTAGGGGTCGGGACTAGCGGGTTCCAAGAGACCCAGTACTTC
.	TRBV11-2	TRBJ2-3	.	CASSLVVVTDTQYF	TGTGCCAGCAGCTTAGTAGTAGTCACAGATACGCAGTATTTT
.	TRBV9	TRBJ2-1	TRBD1	CASSVGDSTYNEQFF	TGTGCCAGCAGCGTAGGGGACAGTACTTACAATGAGCAGTTCTTC